A selection of T cell receptor beta chains follows, all from one sample in a study of cytomegalovirus exposure and HLA in healthy donors. Here immunoSEQ multiplex PCR was the method, and the copy in TCRdb shows in-frame clones only, minus some. The table records roughly 81,000 clones, under 85% of them present only once. Specimen: PBMCs. These receptors all stem from a boy between 10 and 17 years old in good health and CMV-seronegative. Each CDR3 is given without its conserved first and last residue.

V gene	J gene	CDR3 protein
TRBV19	TRBJ2-7	ASSQGASYEQY
TRBV19	TRBJ1-5	ASSTLLDRAIDPMH
TRBV6-5	TRBJ1-4	ASSYSRGGEKLF
TRBV16	TRBJ1-5	ASSQYPREQPQH
TRBV27	TRBJ2-1	ASSLSRDNEQF
TRBV15	TRBJ2-5	ATSRDPPGEQY
TRBV7-8	TRBJ1-5	ASSLATAWPKSGTNQPQH
TRBV7-3	TRBJ2-1	ASSLIVVGEQF
TRBV9	TRBJ2-7	ASSVGTSGAYEQY
TRBV29-1	TRBJ2-7	SVGLAGDLEQY
TRBV5-1	TRBJ2-1	ASSFSTGWSYNEQF
TRBV30	TRBJ1-2	ASSGRPNYGYT
TRBV7-8	TRBJ1-1	ASSLVSGDGAEAF
TRBV4-3	TRBJ1-5	ASSRRLAGNQPQH
TRBV9	TRBJ2-7	ASSVGTGAYEQY
TRBV7-9	TRBJ2-7	ASSLEPGASYEQY
TRBV5-1	TRBJ1-2	ASSYHSPEGYT
TRBV5-4	TRBJ2-5	ASSLDRGSSGRQETQY
TRBV7-8	TRBJ2-5	ASSLGFSGTGQTQY
TRBV14	TRBJ1-2	ASSQADRGRGNYGYT
TRBV15	TRBJ1-1	ATSRAGGMATEAF
TRBV6-5	TRBJ1-1	ASSYGEDPTEAF
TRBV28	TRBJ2-1	ASRHGGVLYNEQF
TRBV15	TRBJ2-1	AIKRGSSYNEQF
TRBV5-1	TRBJ1-1	ASSFRGGPGNTEAF
TRBV10-2	TRBJ1-6	ASSEPYRDSSPLH
TRBV4-3	TRBJ1-6	ASSPEYRVGLSPLH
TRBV20-1	TRBJ2-5	SATLETQY
TRBV11-2	TRBJ1-3	ASCWGDSGNTIY
TRBV6-6	TRBJ2-7	ASSYSGTGTYEQY
TRBV29-1	TRBJ1-2	SVGDSHPGYT
TRBV6-5	TRBJ2-5	ASSTGDGQETQY
TRBV21-1	TRBJ1-5	ASSKSRTGGNQPQH
TRBV4-3	TRBJ1-1	ASSQDLQGSMNTEAF
TRBV7-2	TRBJ2-3	ASSSSGRGSDTQY
TRBV7-3	TRBJ2-2	ASGQGNTGELF
TRBV21-1	TRBJ1-1	ASSKVGRGPKLMNTEAF
TRBV6-1	TRBJ1-2	ASSGAPGFANYGYT
TRBV7-9	TRBJ1-5	ASSPTGDRDQPQH
TRBV29-1	TRBJ2-7	SVGRLAGGPGEQY